This TCR beta chain was observed in a study of cytomegalovirus exposure and HLA in healthy donors. Study overall: A preliminary data release comprised roughly 80 million unique TCRs obtained from HLA-typed donors.

Healthy bone marrow donors made up the donors. PCR involved 60 Vbeta and 13 Jbeta primers. The method was immunoSEQ multiplex PCR; TCRdb's version includes in-frame clones alone and lacks a portion of them. Its listing shows tens of thousands of clones. Study outcomes and limitations: Some V segments could not be told apart, so they were left out, TRBV6-2 and TRBV6-3 among them. Later analysis demonstrated an association between a missense DCLRE1C variant and TCR beta V- and J-gene trimming.

The CDR3 length is 13 residues. Trimming removed 6 bases at V and 5 bases at J, with 8 bases between. Germline-derived CDR1 and CDR2 are MGHDK and SYGVNS. In regard to this clone: As yet, its antigen is unknown.

The chain links TRBV25-1 to TRBJ1-6; D is unclear. The sample taken for sequencing was PBMCs. The clonotype originates from a woman under 30 in good health and CMV-seronegative. In DNA, the CDR3 is TGTGCCAGCAGGACAAGTAATAATTCACCCCTCCACTTT. Residues: CASRTSNNSPLHF.